This entry describes one T cell receptor (beta chain). The CDR3 has 14 residues. Germline CDR1 is MGHDK and CDR2 is SYGVNS. V was cut by 3 bases and J by 7 bases, with 12 bases left in between. The sample comes from a study of blood T cell repertoires in COVID-19. Study overall: The origin of the acute and convalescent COVID-19 samples was the United States, Italy and Spain. T cells, B-cell-depleted T cells, or PBMCs provided the cDNA or gDNA that served as material.

In the authors' methods: Nucleated cell counts were estimated from reference gene primer amplification. Using immunoSEQ multiplex PCR, the repertoire was profiled, and TCRdb retains in-frame clones only, with some absent. V, J and clone size are taken as reported in that table, and D and trimming were inferred from the DNA itself. The sample contains some 220,000 clones, over 60% of which appear only once. The sequencing input was peripheral blood. The rearrangement joins TRBV25-1 to TRBJ1-4; D not resolved. The clonotype originates from a woman in her 70s with acute or convalescent COVID-19. The CDR3 sequence is CASSERVVGEKLFF. Written as DNA, the CDR3 is TGTGCCAGCAGTGAGAGGGTTGTAGGTGAAAAACTGTTTTTT.